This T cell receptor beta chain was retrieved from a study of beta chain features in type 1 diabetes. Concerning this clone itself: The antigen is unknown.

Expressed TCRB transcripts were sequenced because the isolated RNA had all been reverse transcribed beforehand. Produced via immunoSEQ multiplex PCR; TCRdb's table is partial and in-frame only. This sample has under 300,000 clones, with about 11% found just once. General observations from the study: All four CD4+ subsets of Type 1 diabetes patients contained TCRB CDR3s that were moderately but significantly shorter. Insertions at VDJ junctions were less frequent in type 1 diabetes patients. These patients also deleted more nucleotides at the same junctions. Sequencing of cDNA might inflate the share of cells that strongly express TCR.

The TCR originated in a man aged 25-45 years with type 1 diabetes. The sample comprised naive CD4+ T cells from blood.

The DNA for the CDR3 is TGTGCCAGCAGCCCCCCAGGTCGCGGCTACACCTTC. This codes for CASSPPGRGYTF. The J gene is TRBJ1-2, the V gene TRBV11-1; D is undetermined. This CDR3 has 12 residues. The germline gives CDR1 SGHAT, CDR2 FQDESV (reference sequence). V was clipped by 5 bases and J by 8 bases, with 12 bases between them.